What follows is one T cell receptor beta chain and its context. How the authors handled the data: Reference gene primer amplification yielded estimated nucleated cell counts. Assay used: immunoSEQ multiplex PCR; TCRdb lists only in-frame clones, some missing. For V, J and clone size, that table is used; D and trimming come from the DNA. The sample lists some 200,000 clones; over 75% were seen once. This record comes from a study of blood T cell repertoires in COVID-19. On the study more broadly: Spain, Italy and the United States supplied samples that represented acute and convalescent COVID-19.

The CDR3 runs 18 residues. V was trimmed by 3 bases and J by 2 bases, leaving 21 bases between them. Germline CDR1 reads LGHDT; CDR2 reads YNNKEL (reference sequence). Those who participated ranged in age from about 18 to 95 years and resided in about two dozen US areas. In assigning cohorts, the study relied on participant-reported clinical history. This TCR came from a woman aged 18 to 35 in a cohort exposed to, infected with or recovered from COVID-19 (not recorded which). Sequenced sample: PBMCs or T cells enriched from blood (not recorded which). The chain uses TRBV3-1 (or the pseudogene TRBV3-2) and TRBJ2-3; D is unresolved. CDR3 in amino acids: CASSHLVVTSPFTDTQYF. The DNA for the CDR3 is TGTGCCAGCAGCCATCTCGTTGTGACTTCCCCGTTCACAGATACGCAGTATTTT.